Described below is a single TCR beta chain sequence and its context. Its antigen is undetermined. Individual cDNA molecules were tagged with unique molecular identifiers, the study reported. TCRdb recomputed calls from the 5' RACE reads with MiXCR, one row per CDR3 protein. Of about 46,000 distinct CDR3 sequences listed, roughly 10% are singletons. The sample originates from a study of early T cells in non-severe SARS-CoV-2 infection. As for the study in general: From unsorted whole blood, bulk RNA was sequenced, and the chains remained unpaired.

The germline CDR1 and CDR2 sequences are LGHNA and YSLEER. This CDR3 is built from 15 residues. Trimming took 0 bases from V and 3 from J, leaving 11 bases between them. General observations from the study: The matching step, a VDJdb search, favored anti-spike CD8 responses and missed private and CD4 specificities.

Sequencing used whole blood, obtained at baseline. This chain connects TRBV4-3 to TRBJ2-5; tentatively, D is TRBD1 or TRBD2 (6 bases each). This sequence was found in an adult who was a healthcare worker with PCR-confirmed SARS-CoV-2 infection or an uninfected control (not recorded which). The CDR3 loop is CASSQDGGQEETQYF. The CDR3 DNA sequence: TGCGCCAGCAGCCAAGATGGGGGGCAGGAAGAGACCCAGTACTTC.